This T cell receptor (beta chain) was captured by sequencing in a study of blood T cell repertoires in COVID-19. Profiling relied on immunoSEQ multiplex PCR, and the TCRdb table lists in-frame clones only, not all of them. Of fewer than 400,000 clones in the sample, 87% were seen once. CDR1 LNHDA and CDR2 SQIVND come from the germline V gene (reference sequence). The J segment lost 4 bases and the V segment lost 4 bases, leaving 5 bases of the junction unmatched. This CDR3 is 14 amino acids long. The recovered donors of Cohort 3 showed two negative PCRs, clearance, or symptom resolution. The TCR comes from a woman aged 45-65 years who had recovered from COVID-19. This rearrangement joins TRBV19 to TRBJ1-2, with 8 bases aligning to TRBD1. Sequences were obtained from PBMCs or T cells enriched from blood (not recorded which). CDR3 bases: TGTGCCAGTAGTAGGACAGGGAGTTCCTATGGCTACACCTTC. Translation: CASSRTGSSYGYTF.